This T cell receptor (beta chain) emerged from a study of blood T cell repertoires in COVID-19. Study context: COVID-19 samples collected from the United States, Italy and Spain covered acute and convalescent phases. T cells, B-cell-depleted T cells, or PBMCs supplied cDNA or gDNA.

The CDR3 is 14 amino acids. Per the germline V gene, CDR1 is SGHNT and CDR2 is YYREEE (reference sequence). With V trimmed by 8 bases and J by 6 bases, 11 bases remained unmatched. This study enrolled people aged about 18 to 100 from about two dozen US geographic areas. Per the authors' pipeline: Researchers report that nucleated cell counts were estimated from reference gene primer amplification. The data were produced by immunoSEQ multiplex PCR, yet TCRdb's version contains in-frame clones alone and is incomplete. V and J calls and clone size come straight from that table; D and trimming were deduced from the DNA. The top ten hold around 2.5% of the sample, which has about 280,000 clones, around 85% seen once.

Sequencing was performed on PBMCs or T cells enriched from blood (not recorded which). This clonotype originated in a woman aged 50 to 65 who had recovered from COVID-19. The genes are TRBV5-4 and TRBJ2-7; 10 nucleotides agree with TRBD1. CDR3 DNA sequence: TGTGCCAGTCGTCGGGACAGGGGTTTGAGCGAGCAGTACTTC. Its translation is CASRRDRGLSEQYF.